Below, 24 T cell receptor beta chains from the same sample are listed, as sequenced in a study of cytomegalovirus exposure and HLA in healthy donors (dated by TCRdb to between 2016 and 2019). The library was built by means of the immunoSEQ multiplex PCR assay. For the multiplex PCR, a mixture combining 60 forward primers for TCR Vbeta segments and 13 reverse primers for TCR Jbeta segments was used. TCRdb took this table from immuneACCESS and kept in-frame rearrangements with V and J called. Such tables lack part of the clones; where checked against another copy, unresolved V genes explain under half of the gap, and the rest is unexplained. The sample records approximately 91,000 clones, roughly 77% of which are singletons. The ten biggest clones cover about a tenth of the sample. Source material: PBMCs. These receptors were obtained from a human donor in good health.

The CDR3 DNA is TGTGCCAGCAGCTTCGGGGGCGGGGGGGTTGTTGAGCAGTTCTTC. Its translation: CASSFGGGGVVEQFF. The rearrangement uses TRBV7-2 and TRBJ2-1, with 9 nucleotides matching TRBD2. CDR3 length: 15 residues. J gave up 9 bases and V 3 bases, and 9 bases lay outside the gene matches. Per germline, CDR1 SGHTA and CDR2 FQGNSA.

The chain joins TRBV5-1 to TRBJ1-1; no reliable D call. V dropped 1 base and J dropped 1 base, with 5 bases sitting between them. CDR1 and CDR2 (germline): SGHRS, YFSETQ. This CDR3 comprises 13 residues. This CDR3 is CASSLWQNTEAFF. The CDR3 region has the DNA TGCGCCAGCAGCTTGTGGCAGAACACTGAAGCTTTCTTT.

This clone was seen a single time. V is TRBV29-1 and J is TRBJ2-4; possible D gene TRBD2, 5 bases. This CDR3 spans 15 amino acids. Per germline, CDR1 SQVTM and CDR2 ANQGSEA. The V gene lost 0 bases and the J gene lost 2 bases, with 11 bases spanning the gap. The CDR3: CSVEERGSSKNIQYF. The CDR3 nucleotides read TGCAGCGTTGAAGAGAGAGGGAGTTCCAAAAACATTCAGTACTTC.

The genes are TRBV7-8 and TRBJ2-7, with TRBD1 as a possible D gene (6 bases). V lost 5 bases and J lost 2, with 19 bases in between. Germline V gene data show CDR1 as SGHVS and CDR2 as FQNEAQ. The CDR3 spans 16 residues. The CDR3 loop reads CASSTRQEFITYEQYF. The CDR3 nucleotides read TGTGCCAGCAGCACACGACAGGAGTTTATAACCTACGAGCAGTACTTC.

CDR3 in amino acids: CATSRETNSYEQYF. CDR3 nucleotide sequence: TGTGCCACCAGCAGAGAAACTAACTCCTACGAGCAGTACTTC. The rearrangement links TRBV15 to TRBJ2-7; D is uncertain. The V end was cut by 0 bases, the J end by 0 bases, with 6 bases between. The CDR3 covers 14 residues. Germline assignment: CDR1 LNHNV and CDR2 YYDKDF (reference sequence).

The chain carries TRBV25-1 and TRBJ2-1; D unclear. This CDR3 region has 14 residues. V was pared by 8 bases and J by 3 bases, with 14 bases between. Germline CDR1 reads MGHDK; CDR2 reads SYGVNS. The CDR3 sequence is CASQAVGNYNEQFF. The CDR3 coding sequence is TGTGCCAGCCAGGCAGTTGGAAACTACAATGAGCAGTTCTTC.

The chain uses TRBV5-1 and TRBJ1-4; perhaps TRBD1 as D (6 bases). The CDR3 length is 16 residues. Germline CDR1 reads SGHRS; CDR2 reads YFSETQ. V was shortened by 4 bases and J by 4 bases, with 17 bases between the two germline ends. CDR3 bases: TGCGCCAGCAGCCAAACTTCAGGGGTAGATAATGAAAAACTGTTTTTT. As protein: CASSQTSGVDNEKLFF.

There are a few counts of this clone. The chain couples TRBV30 to TRBJ1-5, with D unresolved. Trimming took off 1 base at V and 0 bases at J, with 7 bases between the two ends. Germline-derived CDR1 and CDR2 are GTSNPN and SVGIG (reference sequence). The CDR3 contains 14 residues. The CDR3 protein is CAWSALGSNQPQHF. The CDR3 coding sequence is TGTGCCTGGAGTGCGCTCGGTAGCAATCAGCCCCAGCATTTT.

The rearrangement joins TRBV7-8 to TRBJ1-5; maybe TRBD1 (6 bases). This CDR3 is 14 amino acids long. Germline V gene sequence: CDR1 SGHVS, CDR2 FQNEAQ. Trimming removed 5 bases at V and 7 bases at J, with 15 bases between. Here the CDR3 reads CASSPIQGGQPQHF. DNA for the CDR3: TGTGCCAGCAGCCCAATACAGGGAGGGCAGCCCCAGCATTTT.

The chain couples TRBV19 to TRBJ1-5; a possible D gene is TRBD1 (5 bases). The length of the CDR3 is 17 residues. The V and J ends lost 5 bases and 1 base respectively, with 18 bases between them. Germline CDR1 LNHDA, CDR2 SQIVND (reference sequence). The CDR3 coding sequence is TGTGCCAGTAGTCGAACCTCAAGGACATCAAGCAATCAGCCCCAGCATTTT. Its translation is CASSRTSRTSSNQPQHF.

The chain recombines TRBV27 with TRBJ2-7; 8 nucleotides align to TRBD2. The CDR3 has 17 amino acids. CDR1 MNHEY and CDR2 SMNVEV come from the germline V gene (reference sequence). V was clipped by 0 bases and J by 0 bases; unmatched bases: 7. CDR3 nucleotide sequence: TGTGCCAGCAGTTTATCGACTACCGGGACTAGCTCCTACGAGCAGTACTTC. Translation gives CASSLSTTGTSSYEQYF.

The rearrangement uses TRBV7-9 and TRBJ2-2; 7 bases line up with TRBD2. The CDR3 is 14 amino acids. After removal of 6 bases from V and 1 base from J, the junction contained 2 bases not matched to a gene. Germline V gives CDR1 SEHNR, CDR2 FQNEAQ (reference sequence). The CDR3 here is CASRREMNTGELFF. CDR3 sequence (DNA): TGTGCCAGCAGGCGGGAGATGAACACCGGGGAGCTGTTTTTT.

The rearrangement joins TRBV9 to TRBJ1-4; TRBD1 aligns across 9 bases. Germline V gene data show CDR1 as SGDLS and CDR2 as YYNGEE. The CDR3 extends over 16 amino acids. The V gene end was trimmed by 3 bases and the J gene end by 8 bases; junction bases not matched to a gene: 11. CDR3 DNA: TGTGCCAGCAGCGCACTACAGGGGGCGCAAGGGGAAAAACTGTTTTTT. Protein: CASSALQGAQGEKLFF.

This sequence joins TRBV2 and TRBJ2-3; 7 bases are a match to TRBD1. V shed 7 bases, J shed 0 bases, and the junction held 7 bases outside the gene matches. The CDR3 contains 15 residues. The germline gives CDR1 SNHLY, CDR2 FYNNEI. The CDR3 loop reads CASTLTGLSTDTQYF. In DNA, the CDR3 is TGTGCCAGCACGCTGACAGGGCTTAGCACAGATACGCAGTATTTT.

This chain links TRBV7-9 with TRBJ1-1; a possible D gene is TRBD1 (5 bases). This CDR3 comprises 15 residues. V dropped 4 bases and J dropped 4 bases, with 16 bases sitting between them. Germline CDR1 SEHNR, CDR2 FQNEAQ (reference sequence). Written as DNA, the CDR3 is TGTGCCAGCAGCTCCCCAGTGGGGGGGAGCACTGAAGCTTTCTTT. The encoded protein is CASSSPVGGSTEAFF.

V is TRBV11-2 and J is TRBJ2-5; tentative D call: TRBD1 (6 bases). The CDR3 has 15 amino acids. Trimming left V 3 bases short and J 7 bases short, with 18 bases between. Germline CDR1 and CDR2: SGHAT and FQNNGV. The chain's CDR3 is CASSFNTGQRGTQYF. CDR3 sequence (DNA): TGTGCCAGCAGCTTTAATACAGGGCAACGGGGGACCCAGTACTTC.

In this sample, this clone turned up once. The chain employs TRBV11-2 and TRBJ1-4; no clear D. V was clipped by 4 bases and J by 0 bases, with 9 bases between them. Per germline, CDR1 SGHAT and CDR2 FQNNGV. This CDR3 has 15 residues. The CDR3 reads CASSSTSTTNEKLFF. Here the CDR3 DNA reads TGTGCCAGCAGCTCAACCTCTACAACTAATGAAAAACTGTTTTTT.

J is TRBJ2-7 and V is TRBV7-2, with TRBD2 identical over 11 bases. V lost 5 bases and J lost 7; bases outside the gene matches: 13. The V gene's germline CDR1 is SGHTA and CDR2 FQGNSA. This CDR3 contains 16 residues. CDR3 nucleotide sequence: TGTGCCAGCAGCCCCCCGGGGGTAGCGGGGGGGCTTGAGCAGTACTTC. Translated: CASSPPGVAGGLEQYF.

The chain is built from TRBV10-3 and TRBJ2-2; no clear D gene. Trimming cost V 5 bases and J 4 bases, with 14 bases left between them. The CDR3 has 15 residues. Germline assignment: CDR1 ENHRY and CDR2 SYGVKD. CDR3 sequence (DNA): TGTGCCATCAGTAGTATAACTACTGCCACCGGGGAGCTGTTTTTT. This translates into CAISSITTATGELFF.

V and J are TRBV5-5 and TRBJ2-3; 7 bases agree with TRBD1. The germline CDR1 and CDR2 sequences are SGHKS and YYEKEE (reference sequence). The V and J ends lost 3 bases and 2 bases, in that order; junction bases with no gene match: 6. The CDR3 sequence is 15 residues long. This CDR3 reads CASSSQGFATDTQYF. The CDR3, as DNA: TGTGCCAGCAGCTCACAGGGGTTCGCCACAGATACGCAGTATTTT.

The gene calls are TRBV27 and TRBJ2-1; D is possibly TRBD2 (6 bases). Germline CDR1 reads MNHEY; CDR2 reads SMNVEV (reference sequence). There are 15 residues in the CDR3. V was cut by 3 bases and J by 7 bases, with 16 bases left in between. CDR3 amino acids: CASSFAGAGTNEQFF. CDR3 DNA: TGTGCCAGCAGTTTCGCAGGTGCGGGGACGAATGAGCAGTTCTTC.

This rearrangement joins TRBV27 to TRBJ2-3; 9 positions match TRBD2. The J segment lost 2 bases and the V segment lost 3 bases, leaving 15 bases of the junction unmatched. Germline V gene data show CDR1 as MNHEY and CDR2 as SMNVEV (reference sequence). This CDR3 comprises 19 residues. The CDR3 is CASSFIGGRATRYTDTQYF. The CDR3, as DNA: TGTGCCAGCAGTTTTATAGGCGGGAGGGCGACTAGGTACACAGATACGCAGTATTTT.

This chain uses TRBV7-3 with TRBJ2-1; 9 bases fit TRBD2. The length of the CDR3 is 15 residues. V was pared by 4 bases and J by 4 bases, with 5 bases of the junction left unmatched. From germline, CDR1 is SGHTA and CDR2 FQGTGA. The CDR3 protein is CASSSRLAAYNEQFF. CDR3 sequence (DNA): TGTGCCAGCAGCTCAAGACTAGCGGCATACAATGAGCAGTTCTTC.

J is TRBJ2-3 and V is TRBV27; possibly TRBD1 for D (6 bases). The ends were cut back, 3 bases at V and 8 bases at J, with 9 bases in the middle. Germline CDR1 MNHEY, CDR2 SMNVEV (reference sequence). This CDR3 contains 12 residues. The CDR3 region has the DNA TGTGCCAGCAGTTTCAGGGGTGGTACGCAGTATTTT. Amino acids: CASSFRGGTQYF.